Listed below are T cell receptor beta chains from one sample, sequenced in a study of shared clonotypes between healthy human individuals. Sequencing was performed with immunoSEQ multiplex PCR; in TCRdb, only in-frame clones are kept and a portion is missing. This sample has about 1.9 million clones, with around 93% found just once. The sample comprised naive CD8+ T cells from PBMCs. The receptors come from a man aged 18 to 30 in good health. Some clones in this sample may be carry-over from other donors' samples. Each CDR3 is given with its conserved first and last residue.

cdr3_aa | j_call | v_call
CASRRTGDVDYGYTF | TRBJ1-2 | TRBV27
CASSSGGEQFF | TRBJ2-1 | TRBV27
CASSEYGGRSYEQYF | TRBJ2-7 | TRBV6-1
CASSPRGGQSVSGNTIYF | TRBJ1-3 | TRBV9
CASSIRDRYQPQHF | TRBJ1-5 | TRBV19
CSVQDATGELFF | TRBJ2-2 | TRBV29-1
CASSQEGGRYGYTF | TRBJ1-2 | TRBV4-3
CASSQGGGAKNIQYF | TRBJ2-4 | TRBV4-1
CAHNLLDVDYEQYF | TRBJ2-7 | TRBV2
CASSLGAGAWEKLFF | TRBJ1-4 | TRBV7-8
CASSPRGPPSYEQYF | TRBJ2-7 | TRBV6-1
CASSRDRGSYEQYF | TRBJ2-7 | TRBV6-6
CASSLSAGDRGLYEQYF | TRBJ2-7 | TRBV27
CASSLSPRGNQPQHF | TRBJ1-5 | TRBV27
CASMDSSSSYEQYF | TRBJ2-7 | TRBV13
CASGQGARISQPQHF | TRBJ1-5 | TRBV28
CASSPRTGDGYTF | TRBJ1-2 | TRBV7-2